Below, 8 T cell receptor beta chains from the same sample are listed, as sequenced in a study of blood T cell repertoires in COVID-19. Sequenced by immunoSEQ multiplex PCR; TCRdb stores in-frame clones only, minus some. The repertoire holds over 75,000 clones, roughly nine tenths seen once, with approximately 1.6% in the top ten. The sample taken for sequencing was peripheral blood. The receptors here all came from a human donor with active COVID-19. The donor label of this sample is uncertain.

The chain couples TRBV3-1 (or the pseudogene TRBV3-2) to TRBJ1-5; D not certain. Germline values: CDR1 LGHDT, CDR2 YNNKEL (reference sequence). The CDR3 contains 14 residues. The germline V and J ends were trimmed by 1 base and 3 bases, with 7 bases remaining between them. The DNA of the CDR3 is TGTGCCAGCAGCCAAGGGCAGTTCAATCAGCCCCAGCATTTT. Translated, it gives CASSQGQFNQPQHF.

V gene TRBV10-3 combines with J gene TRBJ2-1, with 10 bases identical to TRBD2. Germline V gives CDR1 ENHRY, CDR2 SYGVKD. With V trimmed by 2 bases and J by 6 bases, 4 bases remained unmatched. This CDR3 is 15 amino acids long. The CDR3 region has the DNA TGTGCCATCAGTGAGCCCCTAGCGGGGGCCAATGAGCAGTTCTTC. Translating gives CAISEPLAGANEQFF.

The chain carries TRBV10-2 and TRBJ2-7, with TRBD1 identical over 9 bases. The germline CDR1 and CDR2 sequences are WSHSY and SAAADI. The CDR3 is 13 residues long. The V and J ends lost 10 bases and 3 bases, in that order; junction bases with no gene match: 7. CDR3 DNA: TGCGCCACGGGGCGGGACAGGGACTACGAGCAGTACTTC. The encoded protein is CATGRDRDYEQYF.

The CDR3 spells CASSLVGGGEQYF. CDR3 nucleotide sequence: TGTGCCAGCAGCTTAGTTGGCGGGGGAGAGCAGTACTTC. The chain is built from TRBV7-2 and TRBJ2-7; TRBD2 agrees at 7 bases. Losses at the gene ends were 1 base for V and 7 bases for J; bases not matched to a gene: 4. Germline CDR1 is SGHTA and CDR2 is FQGNSA. The CDR3 totals 13 residues.

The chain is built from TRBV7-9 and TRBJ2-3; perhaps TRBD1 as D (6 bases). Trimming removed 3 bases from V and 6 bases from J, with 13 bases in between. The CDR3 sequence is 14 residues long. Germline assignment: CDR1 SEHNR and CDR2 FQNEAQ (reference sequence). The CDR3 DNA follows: TGTGCCAGCAGCTTTGCTCAGGGGCCGGATACGCAGTATTTT. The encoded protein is CASSFAQGPDTQYF.

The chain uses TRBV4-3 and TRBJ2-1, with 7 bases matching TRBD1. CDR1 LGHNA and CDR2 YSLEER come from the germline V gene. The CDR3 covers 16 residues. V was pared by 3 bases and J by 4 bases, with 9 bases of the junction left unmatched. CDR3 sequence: CASSHEDRQLYNEQFF. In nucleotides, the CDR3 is TGCGCCAGCAGCCACGAGGACAGGCAACTTTACAATGAGCAGTTCTTC.

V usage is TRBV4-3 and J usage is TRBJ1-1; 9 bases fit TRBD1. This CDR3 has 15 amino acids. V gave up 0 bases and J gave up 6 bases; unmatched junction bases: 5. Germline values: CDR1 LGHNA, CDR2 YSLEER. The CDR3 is CASSQEGQGSAEAFF. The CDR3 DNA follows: TGCGCCAGCAGCCAAGAAGGACAGGGGAGCGCTGAAGCTTTCTTT.

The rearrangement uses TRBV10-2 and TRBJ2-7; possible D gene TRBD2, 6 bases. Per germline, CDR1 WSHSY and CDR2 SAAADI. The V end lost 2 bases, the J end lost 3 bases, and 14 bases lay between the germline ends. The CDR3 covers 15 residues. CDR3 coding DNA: TGCGCCAGCAGTGAGGGGGCTAGCGCCTTCTACGAGCAGTACTTC. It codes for CASSEGASAFYEQYF.